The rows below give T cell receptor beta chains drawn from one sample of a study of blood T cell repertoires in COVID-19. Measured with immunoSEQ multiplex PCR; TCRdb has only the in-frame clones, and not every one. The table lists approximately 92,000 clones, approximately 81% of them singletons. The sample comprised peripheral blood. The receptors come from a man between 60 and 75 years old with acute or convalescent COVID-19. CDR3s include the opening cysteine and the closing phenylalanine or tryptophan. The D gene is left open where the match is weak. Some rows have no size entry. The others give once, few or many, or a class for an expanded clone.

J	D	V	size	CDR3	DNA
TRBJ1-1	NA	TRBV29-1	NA	CSVGQRMNTEAFF	TGCAGCGTTGGACAGAGGATGAACACTGAAGCTTTCTTT
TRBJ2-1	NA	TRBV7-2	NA	CASSFYQGPYNEQFF	TGTGCCAGCAGCTTCTACCAGGGCCCCTACAATGAGCAGTTCTTC
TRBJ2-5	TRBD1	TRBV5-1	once	CASSLGTTGWETQYF	TGCGCCAGCAGCTTGGGCACGACAGGGTGGGAGACCCAGTACTTC
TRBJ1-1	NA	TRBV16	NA	CASSLGAIEAFF	TGTGCCAGCAGCCTTGGGGCAATTGAAGCTTTCTTT
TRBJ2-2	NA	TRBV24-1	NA	CATSAPVGGGELFF	TGTGCCACCAGTGCCCCCGTCGGGGGCGGGGAGCTGTTTTTT
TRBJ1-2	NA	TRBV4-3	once	CASSSWGGNYGYTF	TGCGCCAGCAGCTCGTGGGGGGGCAACTATGGCTACACCTTC
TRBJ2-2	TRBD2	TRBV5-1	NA	CASSSGGIAGVNTGELFF	TGCGCCAGCAGCTCCGGGGGGATAGCGGGGGTTAACACCGGGGAGCTGTTTTTT
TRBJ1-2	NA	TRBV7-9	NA	CASSLGVGDYGYTF	TGTGCCAGCAGCTTAGGGGTCGGGGACTATGGCTACACCTTC
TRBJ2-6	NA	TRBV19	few	CASRTGNPGANVLTF	TGTGCCAGTAGAACAGGGAACCCTGGGGCCAACGTCCTGACTTTC
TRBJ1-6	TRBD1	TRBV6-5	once	CASSLGQGNSPLHF	TGTGCCAGCAGTTTGGGACAGGGGAATTCACCCCTCCACTTT
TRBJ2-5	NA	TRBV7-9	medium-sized	CASTNTPFQETQYF	TGTGCCAGCACCAATACACCGTTCCAAGAGACCCAGTACTTC
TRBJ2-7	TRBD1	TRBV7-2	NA	CASSFGVTGGYEQYF	TGTGCCAGCAGCTTCGGCGTAACAGGGGGCTACGAGCAGTACTTC
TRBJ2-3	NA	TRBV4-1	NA	CASSQDLMGTDTQYF	TGCGCCAGCAGCCAAGATCTAATGGGCACAGATACGCAGTATTTT
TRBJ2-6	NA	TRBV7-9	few	CASSLTGASSGANVLTF	TGTGCCAGCAGCTTAACGGGTGCCAGCTCTGGGGCCAACGTCCTGACTTTC
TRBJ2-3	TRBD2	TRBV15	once	CATSRGLANTDTQYF	TGTGCCACCAGCAGAGGACTAGCGAACACAGATACGCAGTATTTT
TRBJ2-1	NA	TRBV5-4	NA	CASKIRGSNEQFF	TGTGCCAGCAAAATCAGGGGTAGTAATGAGCAGTTCTTC
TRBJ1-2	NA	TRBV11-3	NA	CASSLGGYGYTF	TGTGCCAGCAGCTTAGGAGGGTATGGCTACACCTTC
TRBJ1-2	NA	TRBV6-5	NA	CASSYSLDYGYTF	TGTGCCAGCAGTTACTCACTCGACTATGGCTACACCTTC
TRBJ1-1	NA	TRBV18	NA	CASSQNRSPEAFF	TGTGCCAGCTCTCAAAACAGGAGTCCTGAAGCTTTCTTT
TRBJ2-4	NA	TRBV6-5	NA	CASTSSGGTINF	TGTGCCAGCACCTCATCGGGGGGCACGATCAACTTC
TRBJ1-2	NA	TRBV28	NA	CASSFQANYGYTF	TGTGCCAGCAGTTTTCAGGCTAACTATGGCTACACCTTC
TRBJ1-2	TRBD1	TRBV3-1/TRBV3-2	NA	CASSPRTGSWREGYTF	TGTGCCAGCAGCCCCCGGACAGGGAGCTGGAGAGAGGGCTACACCTTC
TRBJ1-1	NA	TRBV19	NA	CASSIQGANTEAFF	TGTGCCAGTAGTATCCAGGGCGCGAACACTGAAGCTTTCTTT
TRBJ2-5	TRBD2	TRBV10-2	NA	CASSEPSGAAGGPRETQYF	TGCGCCAGCAGTGAGCCGAGTGGTGCGGCGGGGGGGCCAAGAGAGACCCAGTACTTC
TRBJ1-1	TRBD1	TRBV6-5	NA	CASSYGTGGTEAFF	TGTGCCAGCAGTTACGGGACAGGGGGCACTGAAGCTTTCTTT
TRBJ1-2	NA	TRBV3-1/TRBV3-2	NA	CASSQVVRDGYTF	TGTGCCAGCAGCCAAGTTGTGAGGGATGGCTACACCTTC
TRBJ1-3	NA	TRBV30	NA	CAWSNQSPHSGNTIYF	TGTGCCTGGAGCAATCAGTCCCCACACTCTGGAAACACCATATATTTT
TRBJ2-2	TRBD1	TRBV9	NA	CASSNPRGLDGELFF	TGTGCCAGCAGCAACCCTAGGGGGCTTGACGGGGAGCTGTTTTTT
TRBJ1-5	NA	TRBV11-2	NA	CASSLDRTLSPNQPQHF	TGTGCCAGCAGCTTAGATCGGACTTTATCCCCCAATCAGCCCCAGCATTTT
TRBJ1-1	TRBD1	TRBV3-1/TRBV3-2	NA	CASSLQPGQGGEAFF	TGTGCCAGCAGCTTACAGCCGGGACAGGGCGGCGAAGCTTTCTTT
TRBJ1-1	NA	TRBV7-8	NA	CASSLNPFEKTEAFF	TGTGCCAGCAGCCTTAACCCCTTTGAGAAGACTGAAGCTTTCTTT
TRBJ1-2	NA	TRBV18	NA	CASSPVEAGDGYTF	TGTGCCAGCTCACCAGTGGAGGCAGGGGACGGCTACACCTTC
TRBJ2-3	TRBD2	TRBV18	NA	CASSPLAGGLTDTQYF	TGTGCCAGCTCACCACTAGCGGGGGGCCTCACAGATACGCAGTATTTT
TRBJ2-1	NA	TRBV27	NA	CASSLSGGVDGEQFF	TGTGCCAGCAGTTTAAGCGGCGGGGTTGATGGTGAGCAGTTCTTC
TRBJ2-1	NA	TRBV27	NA	CASSLITYNEQFF	TGTGCCAGCAGTTTAATCACCTACAATGAGCAGTTCTTC
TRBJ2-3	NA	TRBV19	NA	CASSIQGANTQYF	TGTGCCAGTAGTATCCAAGGGGCGAATACGCAGTATTTT
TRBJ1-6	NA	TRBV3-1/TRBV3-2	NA	CASSQEAGNSPLHF	TGTGCCAGCAGCCAAGAGGCAGGGAATTCACCCCTCCACTTT
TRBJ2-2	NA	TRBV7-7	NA	CASSLDRISGTNTGELFF	TGTGCTAGCAGCTTAGATCGGATTTCAGGCACGAACACCGGGGAGCTGTTTTTT
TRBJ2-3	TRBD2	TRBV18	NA	CASSPPSGRIDTQYF	TGTGCCAGCTCACCACCGAGCGGGAGAATAGATACGCAGTATTTT
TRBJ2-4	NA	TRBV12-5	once	CASGSREKSIQYF	TGTGCTAGTGGTTCCCGGGAGAAGAGCATTCAGTACTTC
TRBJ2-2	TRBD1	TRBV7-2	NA	CASSWGTGTGPGELFF	TGTGCCAGCAGCTGGGGTACCGGGACAGGGCCCGGGGAGCTGTTTTTT
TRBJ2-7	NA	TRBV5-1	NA	CASSFGQTYEQYF	TGCGCCAGCAGCTTCGGACAGACCTACGAGCAGTACTTC
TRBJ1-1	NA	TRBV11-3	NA	CASTRPGGTEAFF	TGTGCCAGCACTAGACCGGGGGGAACTGAAGCTTTCTTT